This is a list of T cell receptor beta chains from one sample in a study of blood T cells in healthy people across ages. TCRdb reprocessed the 5' RACE reads via MiXCR and lists one record per CDR3 protein. The sample comprises more than 900,000 distinct CDR3 sequences, about 25% of which are singletons, and around 0.75% rests with the top ten. A further study also used this sample, focusing on T cells of mothers and their children.

The sample taken for sequencing was blood. These receptors all come from a girl aged 2 to 9 in good health. The CDR3 runs from the conserved cysteine through the conserved F or W.

TRBV15 CATSRPGGGETQYF
TRBV7-9 CASSSKGLEAYEQYF
TRBV20-1 CSASQAGRPDNEQFF
TRBV12-3/TRBV12-4 CASSMRTIYEQYF
TRBV20-1 CSARVGDRDTDTQYF
TRBV19 CASSPRTGNEKLFF
TRBV7-9 CASSPGTGPTYEQYF
TRBV4-1 CASSQDPGLRGGTQYF
TRBV4-3 CASSQVIANTEAFF
TRBV4-3 CASSQDSMVAKNIQYF
TRBV4-1 CASSQGGQGSYGYTF
TRBV28 CASRKHQIHNERFF
TRBV20-1 CSASAGPNPYNERFF
TRBV20-1 CSALGSGSYNEQFF
TRBV20-1 CSAETGQVAYTF
TRBV20-1 CSASLLGGSYEQYF
TRBV19 CASSTTAGSAETQYF